Following are 4 T cell receptor beta chains from one sample sequenced in a study of shared clonotypes between healthy human individuals. Sequencing used immunoSEQ multiplex PCR; TCRdb keeps in-frame clones, though not all of them. The sample holds roughly 300,000 clones, around 90% seen once. Material: memory CD8+ T cells sorted from blood. Subset indicated: CD45RO+ cells pooled with CCR7-negative TemRA cells. These receptor sequences come from a man between 18 and 35 years old in good health.

The chain uses TRBV25-1 and TRBJ1-1, with TRBD1 as a possible D gene (5 bases). In germline, CDR1 is MGHDK, CDR2 SYGVNS. The V and J ends lost 4 bases and 0 bases respectively, with 9 bases between them. The CDR3 consists of 14 residues. For the CDR3, the DNA is TGTGCCAGCAGTGGGGGACGGCTGAACACTGAAGCTTTCTTT. This sequence encodes CASSGGRLNTEAFF. The whole variable domain, remainder taken from reference TRBV25-1 and TRBJ1-1, is EADIYQTPRYLVIGTGKKITLECSQTMGHDKMYWYQQDPGMELHLIHYSYGVNSTEKGDLSSESTVSRIRTEHFPLTLESARPSHTSQYLCASSGGRLNTEAFFGQGTRLTVV.

The rearrangement joins TRBV27 to TRBJ2-3, with no clear D. Trimming shortened V by 5 bases and J by 6 bases, and 15 bases separated the two germline ends. CDR3 size: 14 residues. In germline, CDR1 is MNHEY, CDR2 SMNVEV (reference sequence). The CDR3 region has the DNA TGTGCCAGCAGTAATTTCCCGAACCCGGATACGCAGTATTTT. The encoded protein is CASSNFPNPDTQYF.

This clone occurred many times. V and J are TRBV4-1 and TRBJ2-7, with TRBD2 matching 9 bases. The junction had 15 bases not matched to a gene; V was cut back by 4 bases and J by 5 bases. The length of the CDR3 is 17 residues. Germline assignment: CDR1 MGHRA and CDR2 YSYEKL. The CDR3 coding sequence is TGCGCCAGCAGCCGAGCGGGACTAGCCAATCTTGGGGACGAGCAGTACTTC. It yields the protein CASSRAGLANLGDEQYF.

At least ten counts were recorded for this clone. The genes are TRBV6-5 and TRBJ2-2, with D possibly TRBD2 on 5 matching bases. V lost 6 bases to trimming and J lost 5 bases, with 13 bases between them. This CDR3 has 14 residues. Germline CDR1 MNHEY, CDR2 SVGAGI. CDR3 in DNA: TGTGCCAGCAGCCTACTAGGAGTAACCGGGGAGCTGTTTTTT. The encoded protein is CASSLLGVTGELFF.